Following are 14 T cell receptor beta chains from one sample sequenced in a study of blood T cell repertoires in COVID-19. Only in-frame clones appear in the TCRdb table, and some are missing; sequencing was by immunoSEQ multiplex PCR. The data contain 50,000 to 55,000 clones, 86% of them singletons. Material: peripheral blood. The receptor source for this set is a man aged 80 or over with acute or convalescent COVID-19.

The rearrangement joins TRBV19 to TRBJ2-1; D unclear. Germline CDR1 is LNHDA and CDR2 is SQIVND (reference sequence). CDR3 length equals 11 residues. Trimming removed 6 bases at V and 6 bases at J, with 6 bases between. CDR3 in DNA: TGTGCCAGTAGACAGTCCAATGAGCAGTTCTTC. Translating gives CASRQSNEQFF. Together with reference TRBV19 and TRBJ2-1, the CDR3 gives the full variable domain: DGGITQSPKYLFRKEGQNVTLSCEQNLNHDAMYWYRQDPGQGLRLIYYSQIVNDFQKGDIAEGYSVSREKKESFPLTVTSAQKNPTAFYLCASRQSNEQFFGPGTRLTVL.

This clone was seen once. As DNA, the CDR3 is TGTGCCACCAGCTTGACAGGGGGAACCTACGAGCAGTACTTC. Amino acids: CATSLTGGTYEQYF. V gene TRBV15 combines with J gene TRBJ2-7; the match to TRBD1 covers 9 bases. Germline lookup yields CDR1 LNHNV and CDR2 YYDKDF (reference sequence). The CDR3 extends over 14 amino acids. V gave up 5 bases and J gave up 2 bases; unmatched junction bases: 4.

V is TRBV6-5 and J is TRBJ1-3; D not resolved. The germline V gene has CDR1 MNHEY and CDR2 SVGAGI. The CDR3 contains 13 residues. V lost 7 bases and J lost 8, with 15 bases in between. CDR3 in amino acids: CASTLDPRDTIYF. The CDR3 nucleotides are TGTGCCAGCACCCTTGACCCTCGGGACACCATATATTTT.

This clone occurred a few times. CDR3 bases: TGTGCCATCAGAAGCCGTCCGGACACTGAAGCTTTCTTT. Its translation: CAIRSRPDTEAFF. The J gene is TRBJ1-1, the V gene TRBV10-3; D gene ambiguous. CDR3 size: 13 residues. The V end was cut by 6 bases, the J end by 3 bases, with 11 bases between. From germline, CDR1 is ENHRY and CDR2 SYGVKD.

The CDR3 bases are TGTGCCAGCAGCGTAGGGGACAGCCAGCCCTACGAGCAGTACTTC. Translating it yields CASSVGDSQPYEQYF. The rearrangement joins TRBV9 to TRBJ2-7, with 7 bases aligning to TRBD1. Germline assignment: CDR1 SGDLS and CDR2 YYNGEE. V dropped 0 bases and J dropped 2; count of bases not matched to a gene: 5. The CDR3 totals 15 residues.

This clone was observed a few times. The chain employs TRBV18 and TRBJ2-7; 12 nucleotides agree with TRBD2. V trimming: 1 base; J trimming: 3 bases; junction bases outside the gene matches: 1. The CDR3 covers 15 residues. The V gene's germline CDR1 is KGHSH and CDR2 LQKENI. The CDR3 DNA reads TGTGCCAGCTCACCACGGACTAGCGGGGTCTACGAGCAGTACTTC. Its translation: CASSPRTSGVYEQYF.

The chain has TRBV6-1 and TRBJ1-6; perhaps TRBD1 as D (5 bases). Looked up from germline, CDR1 is MNHNS and CDR2 is SASEGT. The CDR3 contains 16 residues. V was cut by 2 bases and J by 4 bases, with 12 bases left in between. The CDR3 DNA reads as TGTGCCAGCAGTGAACAGGGAGGCGCATATAATTCACCCCTCCACTTT. It encodes CASSEQGGAYNSPLHF.

The chain employs TRBV6-5 and TRBJ1-6; 8 nucleotides agree with TRBD1. Germline V gene sequence: CDR1 MNHEY, CDR2 SVGAGI. V shed 6 bases and J 7 bases; nucleotides not matched to a gene: 5. The CDR3 has 14 amino acids. The CDR3 sequence: CASRDRQGNSPLHF. CDR3 DNA sequence: TGTGCCAGCAGGGACCGACAGGGGAATTCACCCCTCCACTTT.

This clone was counted between two and nine times. J is TRBJ1-1 and V is TRBV12-3 or TRBV12-4, with 7 nucleotides matching TRBD1. V lost 6 bases, J lost 1 base, and 2 bases stayed unmatched. CDR3 length: 13 amino acids. This CDR3 reads CASRRQGNTEAFF. The CDR3 coding sequence is TGTGCCAGCAGGAGACAGGGGAACACTGAAGCTTTCTTT.

The chain recombines TRBV18 with TRBJ1-1; 9 bases agree with TRBD1. Trimming at V came to 5 bases and at J to 6 bases, leaving 7 bases not matched to a gene. The CDR3 extends over 14 amino acids. Germline loops: CDR1 KGHSH, CDR2 LQKENI. The CDR3 nucleotides read TGTGCCAGCTCAGCAGACAGGGGGGGCGCTGAAGCTTTCTTT. Amino acids: CASSADRGGAEAFF.

The chain couples TRBV6-2 or TRBV6-3 to TRBJ1-2; the D is unclear. Germline V lookup: CDR1 MNHEY, CDR2 SVGEGT. CDR3 length: 12 residues. With 5 bases removed from V and 8 bases from J, the gap between germline ends came to 12 bases. The CDR3 region has the DNA TGTGCCAGCAGTACGGGTCTAGGAGGCTACACCTTC. Translation gives CASSTGLGGYTF.

The chain employs TRBV19 and TRBJ1-2, with 7 positions matching TRBD1. Germline V lookup: CDR1 LNHDA, CDR2 SQIVND (reference sequence). This CDR3 is built from 13 residues. V dropped 6 bases and J dropped 6; count of bases not matched to a gene: 7. The CDR3 protein is CASRGTDQNGYTF. Here the CDR3 DNA reads TGTGCCAGTAGGGGGACAGACCAAAATGGCTACACCTTC.

This clone was observed a single time. V gene TRBV5-5 combines with J gene TRBJ2-1; D uncertain. This CDR3 contains 12 residues. Germline CDR1 is SGHKS and CDR2 is YYEKEE (reference sequence). V dropped 0 bases and J dropped 9 bases, with 7 bases sitting between them. The CDR3 region is CASSLVAGEQFF. The CDR3, as DNA: TGTGCCAGCAGCTTGGTTGCCGGTGAGCAGTTCTTC.

V usage is TRBV7-2 and J usage is TRBJ1-2, with 9 bases fitting TRBD1. V shed 2 bases, J shed 2 bases, and the junction held 3 bases outside the gene matches. This CDR3 is built from 15 residues. Germline lookup yields CDR1 SGHTA and CDR2 FQGNSA. The CDR3 loop is CASSLMGTGNYGYTF. The CDR3 DNA follows: TGTGCCAGCAGCTTAATGGGGACAGGGAACTATGGCTACACCTTC.